Below are 19 T cell receptor beta chains sequenced from a single sample in a study of spatial heterogeneity in lung cancer (dated by TCRdb to between 2018 and 2020). The time point label corresponds to: sample taken at primary tumor resection. The library was built by means of 5' RACE. The sample was run on a NextSeq 500. TCRdb reprocessed the public reads (quality trimming at Q25 with fastp, clone calling with MiXCR) and kept in-frame beta chains. Every distinct CDR3 protein forms one entry, paired with its most common genes and DNA. This sample has tens of thousands of distinct CDR3 sequences in its table, and around 13% of those were observed once. 55% to 70% of the sample lies in the top ten. The material was PBMCs, obtained at surgery. Source of these receptors: a male donor with early-stage non-small cell lung cancer.

This clonotype was seen ten or more times. The V and J genes are TRBV28 and TRBJ1-6; TRBD1 matches 8 bases. Germline CDR1 reads MDHEN; CDR2 reads SYDVKM. The V and J ends lost 6 bases and 13 bases, in that order; junction bases with no gene match: 8. The length of the CDR3 is 13 residues. The chain's CDR3 is CASRGQGLGPLHF. The CDR3 nucleotides read TGTGCCAGCAGAGGACAGGGATTAGGGCCCCTCCACTTT.

This clonotype has more than one count but fewer than ten. The chain recombines TRBV2 with TRBJ2-3, with D possibly TRBD2 on 5 matching bases. The CDR3 spans 13 residues. Germline V CDR1 and CDR2: SNHLY, FYNNEI. The V end lost 6 bases, the J end lost 5 bases, and 12 bases lay between the germline ends. CDR3: CASSDRTLDTQYF. CDR3 bases: TGTGCCAGCAGCGATAGGACTTTAGATACGCAGTATTTT.

This clonotype turned up a few times. The chain employs TRBV5-1 and TRBJ2-1; 7 nucleotides line up with TRBD1. Germline V gives CDR1 SGHRS, CDR2 YFSETQ. The trim removed 4 bases at V and 4 bases at J, leaving 11 bases unmatched. This CDR3 is built from 16 residues. This CDR3 reads CASSERGGGTYNEQFF. CDR3 DNA sequence: TGCGCCAGCAGCGAAAGAGGGGGCGGCACTTACAATGAGCAGTTCTTC.

The V and J genes are TRBV20-1 and TRBJ2-7, with unresolved D. Trimming removed 6 bases from V and 2 bases from J, with 11 bases in between. The germline V gene has CDR1 DFQATT and CDR2 SNEGSKA (reference sequence). CDR3 length: 12 amino acids. This CDR3 is CSAVIRPYEQYF. The CDR3 DNA sequence: TGCAGTGCGGTGATCCGACCCTACGAGCAGTACTTC.

Many counts were recorded for this clonotype. The gene calls are TRBV20-1 and TRBJ2-3; tentatively, D is TRBD2 (6 bases). With 7 bases removed from V and 0 bases from J, the gap between germline ends came to 14 bases. CDR3 length: 14 amino acids. Germline assignment: CDR1 DFQATT and CDR2 SNEGSKA (reference sequence). For the CDR3, the DNA is TGCAGTGTCCGCTTAGCGGCCAGCACAGATACGCAGTATTTT. Amino acid sequence: CSVRLAASTDTQYF.

In its sample, this clonotype was seen a few times. The junction departs from the called germline gene at one end, perhaps through a read error. The genes are TRBV5-4 and TRBJ2-5; the match to TRBD1 covers 10 bases. The length of the CDR3 is 15 residues. Germline V lookup: CDR1 SGHNT, CDR2 YYREEE (reference sequence). The CDR3 loop reads CASSLGQGALETQCF. The CDR3 DNA reads as TGTGCCAGCAGCTTGGGACAGGGGGCCTTGGAGACCCAGTGCTTC.

The genes are TRBV2 and TRBJ1-6; TRBD1 matches 10 bases. J was trimmed by 0 bases and V by 2 bases; bases with no gene match: 10. The CDR3 spans 20 residues. Germline V gene sequence: CDR1 SNHLY, CDR2 FYNNEI. The CDR3 sequence: CASSELPPDRGNSYNSPLHF. The CDR3 DNA reads TGTGCCAGCAGTGAACTTCCCCCGGACAGGGGGAACTCCTATAATTCACCCCTCCACTTT.

There are many counts of this clonotype. The rearrangement links TRBV29-1 to TRBJ1-2; 11 bases match TRBD1. CDR3 size: 14 residues. J was trimmed by 6 bases and V by 7 bases; bases with no gene match: 10. Germline V gives CDR1 SQVTM, CDR2 ANQGSEA. For the CDR3, the DNA is TGCAGCGCGGACCGGACAGGGGGCGGGAATGGCTACACCTTC. Its translation: CSADRTGGGNGYTF. Using reference TRBV29-1 and TRBJ1-2 for the parts outside the CDR3, the full variable domain is SAVISQKPSRDICQRGTSLTIQCQVDSQVTMMFWYRQQPGQSLTLIATANQGSEATYESGFVIDKFPISRPNLTFSTLTVSNMSPEDSSIYLCSADRTGGGNGYTFGSGTRLTVV.

This clonotype was counted many times. This chain connects TRBV29-1 to TRBJ2-3, with 9 bases matching TRBD1. V gave up 4 bases and J gave up 4 bases; unmatched junction bases: 6. This CDR3 comprises 14 residues. From germline, CDR1 is SQVTM and CDR2 ANQGSEA. CDR3 in amino acids: CSVGRDRDADTQYF. CDR3 DNA sequence: TGCAGCGTTGGCCGGGACAGGGACGCAGATACGCAGTATTTT.

The chain has TRBV7-8 and TRBJ1-3, with D uncertain. CDR1 and CDR2 (germline): SGHVS, FQNEAQ. The CDR3 is 16 amino acids. V was cut by 3 bases and J by 0 bases, with 12 bases left in between. CDR3 region: CASSFAGLLSGNTIYF. The CDR3 region has the DNA TGTGCCAGCAGCTTTGCCGGACTGCTCTCTGGAAACACCATATATTTT.

The chain couples TRBV7-2 to TRBJ2-1, with D perhaps given as TRBD1 or TRBD2 (6 bases each). CDR1 SGHTA and CDR2 FQGNSA come from the germline V gene. V gave up 4 bases and J gave up 1 base, with 11 bases separating them. The CDR3 sequence is 15 residues long. The CDR3 region has the DNA TGTGCCAGCAGCTCCCAGGGGACTTCCTACAATGAGCAGTTCTTC. Protein product: CASSSQGTSYNEQFF.

This clonotype was observed at least ten times. This chain links TRBV28 with TRBJ2-1; 8 nucleotides agree with TRBD2. CDR3 size: 13 residues. Trimming at V came to 8 bases and at J to 5 bases, leaving 5 bases not matched to a gene. Germline CDR1 reads MDHEN; CDR2 reads SYDVKM. CDR3 nucleotides: TGTGCCAGCTCGACACTAGCGGACAATGAGCAGTTCTTC. Residues: CASSTLADNEQFF.

The chain uses TRBV20-1 and TRBJ1-2; D is possibly TRBD1 (5 bases). This CDR3 comprises 13 residues. Between the trimmed V and J ends, which lost 6 bases and 4 bases, there was a span of 15 bases. CDR1 and CDR2 from the germline V gene are DFQATT and SNEGSKA (reference sequence). This CDR3 reads CSAPRRGVYGYTF. The CDR3, as DNA: TGCAGTGCCCCCCGGCGGGGGGTCTATGGCTACACCTTC.

This chain links TRBV5-1 with TRBJ2-7, with D possibly being TRBD1 (6 bases). The CDR3 has 14 amino acids. With 0 bases removed from V and 6 bases from J, the gap between germline ends came to 13 bases. From germline, CDR1 is SGHRS and CDR2 YFSETQ. The DNA of the CDR3 is TGCGCCAGCAGCTTGGAAGCAGGGGAAGGCGAGCAGTACTTC. The encoded protein is CASSLEAGEGEQYF. Full variable domain (remainder filled in from reference TRBV5-1 and TRBJ2-7): KAGVTQTPRYLIKTRGQQVTLSCSPISGHRSVSWYQQTPGQGLQFLFEYFSETQRNKGNFPGRFSGRQFSNSRSEMNVSTLELGDSALYLCASSLEAGEGEQYFGPGTRLTVT.

This chain uses TRBV30 with TRBJ2-1; D is uncertain. Germline V gives CDR1 GTSNPN, CDR2 SVGIG (reference sequence). The CDR3 covers 13 residues. Trimming took off 8 bases at V and 0 bases at J, with 11 bases between the two ends. CDR3 sequence reads: CAHRPSSYNEQFF. CDR3 DNA sequence: TGTGCCCATAGGCCTAGCTCCTACAATGAGCAGTTCTTC.

This clonotype was picked up many times. This chain links TRBV11-2 with TRBJ2-5, with D unresolved. The germline V gene encodes CDR1 SGHAT and CDR2 FQNNGV. V lost 4 bases and J lost 6, with 6 bases in between. CDR3 length: 11 amino acids. CDR3: CASSSLQTQYF. The DNA of the CDR3 is TGTGCCAGCAGCTCCCTGCAGACCCAGTACTTC.

This clonotype was observed many times. The V call is TRBV9, the J call TRBJ2-1, with a tentative D call TRBD2 (6 bases). The CDR3 has 17 amino acids. Germline lookup yields CDR1 SGDLS and CDR2 YYNGEE. V lost 3 bases and J lost 2, with 18 bases in between. The CDR3 sequence: CASSADLDYGPYNEQFF. Written as DNA, the CDR3 is TGTGCCAGCAGCGCAGATCTGGACTACGGCCCCTACAATGAGCAGTTCTTC.

This clonotype was counted between two and nine times. The chain carries TRBV4-1 and TRBJ2-5; D gene ambiguous. CDR1 MGHRA and CDR2 YSYEKL come from the germline V gene. V lost 5 bases and J lost 5, with 18 bases in between. The CDR3 covers 15 residues. The DNA for the CDR3 is TGCGCCAGCAGCGGTTCAGGACGGGCTCACGAGACCCAGTACTTC. It translates to CASSGSGRAHETQYF.

Ten or more counts support this clonotype. V and J are TRBV12-3 or TRBV12-4 and TRBJ2-6, with D maybe TRBD2 (5 bases). V shed 1 base and J shed 0 bases, with 7 bases lying between them. The CDR3 runs 16 residues. CDR3 nucleotides: TGTGCCAGCAGTTTAGACGGAGGCTCTGGGGCCAACGTCCTGACTTTC. It yields the protein CASSLDGGSGANVLTF.